This entry features one T cell receptor beta chain sequence. Its antigen has not been determined. No per-base quality is available; no much larger clone lies one base away. The approximately 41 donors, aged roughly 6 to 95 years, were systemically healthy Caucasian individuals from Russia. Approximately 9.3 milliliters of peripheral blood were drawn from each donor into EDTA-treated Vacutainer tubes. PBMCs were isolated by Ficoll-Paque density-gradient centrifugation, with at least 7 million obtained per sample. Total RNA was extracted from PBMCs with Trizol reagent, with at least 5.5 micrograms obtained per sample. For every donor, flow cytometry on a PBMC aliquot measured the percentage of naive CD45RAhigh/CD27high T cells. The germline V gene gives CDR1 as SGHTA and CDR2 as FQGNSA. Trimming at the junction amounts to 3 bases on V and 4 bases on J, and the germline ends lie 12 bases apart. The CDR3 runs 14 amino acids, cysteine and phenylalanine included. Just CDR3 DNA is preserved here, 42 bases in frame from base 1.

This entry comes from a study of blood T cells in healthy people across ages (dated by TCRdb to between 2014 and 2016). For the study in its entirety: In model experiments, roughly one uniquely barcoded TCR beta cDNA molecule per two T cells was captured by template switching. The study measured age-related changes in TCR beta repertoire diversity using deep sequencing normalized with unique cDNA molecular identifiers. The donors were split into four age groups: young (average about 15 years), middle-aged (39), aged (over 55) and long-lived (under 85). The study analyzed two additional independent replicas of 1 million unique cDNA reads from the same blood draw for two donors, one aged 18 to 30 and one aged 80 or older. To avoid experimental bias, donors of different ages were spread randomly across the sequencing lanes. The investigation overall reported the following: Observed TCR beta diversity correlated strongly with the percentage of naive T cells measured by flow cytometry. Donor CMV infection status was unknown, potentially confounding age-related changes in expanded clonotypes. Compared with the aged group, the long-lived group had more naive CD4+ T cells, fewer expanded clones and increased TCR diversity, a pattern suggesting age selection. Because profiling used bulk unsorted PBMCs, naive and antigen-experienced compartments could not be compared conclusively. Observed TCR beta diversity per million T cells fell roughly linearly with age, and a significant reduction was already apparent by age roughly 40. Estimates of total diversity based on one million sequenced T cells were considered lower bounds and underestimates.

The library was obtained by 5' RACE. The sequencer listed for this sample is Illumina HiSeq 2500. A second PCR of 7 to 11 cycles was performed with a sample-barcoded 5' primer and a J-beta primer mix. A template-switch 5' adaptor carrying 12 random nucleotides introduced a unique molecular identifier onto each TCR beta cDNA molecule. Each sample yielded at least 3 million CDR3-containing paired-end reads. All of the RNA was converted into first-strand cDNA using the Mint cDNA synthesis kit, with a TRBC-specific oligonucleotide serving as the primer. All cDNA was treated with uracil-DNA glycosylase and then went through a first 18-cycle PCR with the universal primers M1SS and BC2_uni_R. The study's processing was this. For normalization, 1 million high-quality reads, each with a distinct molecular identifier, were randomly selected from each sample. Instead of being binned into consensus sequences, reads that shared molecular identifiers were thrown out. CDR3 identification, clonotype clustering and error correction used MiTCR with a Q25 quality threshold and the strictest error-elimination algorithm. A nonparametric unseen species model with Euler transformation was used to estimate lower-bound total TCR beta diversity. Using fastp trimming at Q25 and MiXCR clonotype assembly, TCRdb reanalyzed the public sequencing data and kept in-frame beta chains. Rows are combined by CDR3 protein, so each entry shows the most common genes and DNA. The V and J calls were not made by the authors but by TCRdb's processing. For this sample the table gives over 1,200,000 distinct CDR3 sequences, of which roughly 64% were detected only once. The ten biggest clones cover over 5% of the sample.

The TCR originated in a man aged 18 to 29 in good health. The chain was built from TRBV7-2 and TRBJ2-5; possibly the D gene is TRBD2, per 6 matching bases. The sample was blood. CDR3 protein: CASSFGGRSETQYF. The bases are TGTGCCAGCAGCTTCGGGGGTCGTTCAGAGACCCAGTACTTC.